This T cell receptor beta chain was sequenced for a study of T cell changes during pregnancy in multiple sclerosis (dated by TCRdb to the late 2010s). Background on the whole study: Changes in the T cell repertoire over the course of pregnancy were examined in this study in women with multiple sclerosis.

Library method: the immunoSEQ multiplex PCR assay. TCRdb obtained this table from immuneACCESS and retained in-frame rearrangements with V and J assigned. These tables miss some clones; where compared with another copy, unresolved V genes account for less than half of the shortfall, and the remainder is unexplained. The sample includes some 90,000 clones, with 92% observed a single time. The biggest ten clones account for about 1.5% of the sample. On this clone itself: The target of this receptor is not known. Within one base of it there is no much larger clone, and no base qualities were kept.

Including cysteine and phenylalanine, the CDR3 has 15 amino acids. Just the 45-base CDR3 DNA is kept, in frame starting at base 1. V is trimmed back by 2 bases and J by 5 bases, and the junction contains 8 bases that no gene match accounts for. CDR1 MDHEN and CDR2 SYDVKM were looked up in the germline V gene. The sample in question was peripheral blood, obtained in the first trimester of pregnancy. The chain is encoded by TRBV28 joined to TRBJ2-5; 7 central nucleotides agree with TRBD1. This TCR came from a female donor with multiple sclerosis, enrolled in a pregnancy study. The nucleotides read TGTGCCAGCAGTTTAGAGGGGGCGAGCCTCGAGACCCAGTACTTC. The translation is CASSLEGASLETQYF.